This T cell receptor beta chain was sequenced in a study of CD8 T cells in Susac syndrome. RNA in amounts of roughly 0.5 to 1 ug was reverse transcribed with random hexamers. A single record per CDR3 protein comes from TCRdb applying MiXCR to the immunoSEQ multiplex PCR reads. The sample records roughly 200,000 distinct CDR3 sequences, 90% to 95% being singletons. What was sequenced was CD4+ T cells from PBMCs. The origin of this receptor is a human donor in good health.

The CDR3 protein is CSVEGGGSSLKFF. The CDR3 DNA is TGCAGCGTTGAAGGCGGGGGGTCTTCGCTCAAGTTCTTC. The chain employs TRBV29-1 and TRBJ2-1, with 8 nucleotides matching TRBD2. The CDR3 is 13 amino acids. The germline V gene encodes CDR1 SQVTM and CDR2 ANQGSEA. J gave up 14 bases and V 1 base, and 10 bases lay outside the gene matches.